The 22 T cell receptor beta chains below were found in one sample sequenced in a study of shared clonotypes between healthy human individuals. Terminally differentiated effector memory CD45RA+ cells were left out of the naive CD8 fraction, which was CD45RO-negative and positively selected for CCR7. Sequencing used immunoSEQ multiplex PCR; TCRdb keeps in-frame clones, though not all of them. This table has approximately 720,000 clones, 90% to 95% appearing once. The sequenced material came from naive CD8+ T cells sorted from blood. These TCRs come from a man aged 30 to 39 in good health.

The chain uses TRBV27 and TRBJ2-1; D may be TRBD1 (5 bases). Germline V gives CDR1 MNHEY, CDR2 SMNVEV (reference sequence). Trimming took off 5 bases at V and 5 bases at J, with 16 bases between the two ends. The CDR3 sequence is 15 residues long. The CDR3 DNA sequence: TGTGCCAGCAGTAACGACAGACATACGGACAATGAGCAGTTCTTC. Protein: CASSNDRHTDNEQFF.

The chain joins TRBV7-9 to TRBJ1-1; 7 nucleotides match TRBD1. CDR3 length: 15 residues. Germline loops: CDR1 SEHNR, CDR2 FQNEAQ (reference sequence). Unmatched junction bases numbered 4, after V lost 3 bases and J lost 0 bases. The CDR3 bases are TGTGCCAGCAGCTTTACCACAGGGGTGAACACTGAAGCTTTCTTT. The encoded protein is CASSFTTGVNTEAFF.

The V gene is TRBV9, the J gene TRBJ1-1; TRBD1 might be the D (6 bases). The CDR3 is 14 amino acids. Germline CDR1 reads SGDLS; CDR2 reads YYNGEE. Deletions cut 1 base from V and 7 bases from J, with 14 bases between. The CDR3 bases are TGTGCCAGCAGCGTAACGGACAGCTTGATTGAAGCTTTCTTT. Translating it yields CASSVTDSLIEAFF.

This clone came up once. V is TRBV29-1 and J is TRBJ1-1; no definite D call. This CDR3 spans 9 amino acids. V was cut by 4 bases and J by 11 bases, with 8 bases left in between. The germline gives CDR1 SQVTM, CDR2 ANQGSEA. CDR3 protein: CSVGAGAFF. In nucleotides, the CDR3 is TGCAGCGTTGGGGCCGGGGCTTTCTTT.

The rearrangement uses TRBV7-9 and TRBJ2-1; D possibly corresponds to TRBD2 (6 bases). This CDR3 is built from 14 residues. Germline V gene sequence: CDR1 SEHNR, CDR2 FQNEAQ (reference sequence). Between the trimmed V and J ends, which lost 5 bases and 3 bases, there was a span of 11 bases. The DNA for the CDR3 is TGTGCCAGCAGCCCCCCGGGGGTCTACAATGAGCAGTTCTTC. Translating gives CASSPPGVYNEQFF.

V is TRBV29-1 and J is TRBJ2-7; 14 bases are shared with TRBD2. J was trimmed by 5 bases and V by 3 bases; bases with no gene match: 21. From germline, CDR1 is SQVTM and CDR2 ANQGSEA. This CDR3 is built from 20 residues. The CDR3 region is CSVEEGEQGTSGSWIHEQYF. The CDR3, as DNA: TGCAGCGTTGAGGAGGGGGAACAGGGGACTAGCGGGAGTTGGATCCACGAGCAGTACTTC.

The chain is built from TRBV7-9 and TRBJ2-7; a possible D gene is TRBD1 (6 bases). CDR1 and CDR2 (germline): SEHNR, FQNEAQ (reference sequence). Trimming removed 5 bases at V and 2 bases at J, with 13 bases between. This CDR3 is built from 14 residues. In nucleotides, the CDR3 is TGTGCCAGCAGCCGTACAGGGAACGCCTACGAGCAGTACTTC. It codes for CASSRTGNAYEQYF.

A few counts support this clone. This rearrangement joins TRBV29-1 to TRBJ1-2; maybe TRBD1 (5 bases). V lost 7 bases to trimming and J lost 4 bases, with 16 bases between them. The V gene's germline CDR1 is SQVTM and CDR2 ANQGSEA. The CDR3 is 13 amino acids. This chain's CDR3 is CSALPGTGYGYTF. Written as DNA, the CDR3 is TGCAGCGCTTTGCCAGGGACCGGCTATGGCTACACCTTC.

This clone showed up just once. This sequence joins TRBV4-1 and TRBJ2-1; D might be TRBD1 (5 bases). V shed 1 base and J shed 6 bases, with 13 bases lying between them. The germline V gene encodes CDR1 MGHRA and CDR2 YSYEKL. This CDR3 has 15 amino acids. This CDR3 reads CASSQVDRDFNEQFF. The CDR3 DNA is TGCGCCAGCAGCCAAGTCGACAGAGACTTCAATGAGCAGTTCTTC.

This chain links TRBV11-2 with TRBJ2-1; tentatively, D is TRBD2 (6 bases). V was trimmed by 1 base and J by 5 bases, leaving 18 bases between them. The CDR3 contains 17 residues. Germline CDR1 SGHAT, CDR2 FQNNGV. DNA of the CDR3: TGTGCCAGCAGCTTAGGCCATCGGGAGTCCCACAACAATGAGCAGTTCTTC. Translation gives CASSLGHRESHNNEQFF.

J is TRBJ2-7 and V is TRBV7-9; perhaps TRBD2 as D (6 bases). Germline CDR1 is SEHNR and CDR2 is FQNEAQ (reference sequence). The CDR3 extends over 15 amino acids. V was cut by 5 bases and J by 6 bases, with 20 bases left in between. CDR3 nucleotides: TGTGCCAGCAGCCCCTCGGGGACTGGATGGGGCGAGCAGTACTTC. It translates to CASSPSGTGWGEQYF.

V gene TRBV6-6 combines with J gene TRBJ2-7; 8 positions agree with TRBD2. With V trimmed by 3 bases and J by 2 bases, 6 bases remained unmatched. Looked up from germline, CDR1 is MNHNY and CDR2 is SVGAGI (reference sequence). The CDR3 is 15 residues long. In DNA form, the CDR3 reads TGTGCCAGCAGTTATAAAGCGGGAGAAACCTACGAGCAGTACTTC. Its translation: CASSYKAGETYEQYF.

The chain's CDR3 is CASSLDGGGDEQFF. The CDR3 DNA follows: TGTGCCAGCAGCTTAGATGGGGGAGGCGATGAGCAGTTCTTC. This chain connects TRBV7-3 to TRBJ2-1, with TRBD2 as a possible D gene (6 bases). The ends were cut back, 2 bases at V and 8 bases at J, with 13 bases in the middle. This CDR3 is 14 amino acids long. The germline V gene encodes CDR1 SGHTA and CDR2 FQGTGA.

CDR3 in amino acids: CASSQETGSNQPQHF. The CDR3 nucleotides are TGCGCCAGCAGCCAAGAGACTGGGAGCAATCAGCCCCAGCATTTT. The chain combines TRBV4-1 with TRBJ1-5; D not resolved. The CDR3 runs to 15 residues. In germline, CDR1 is MGHRA, CDR2 YSYEKL. Trimming stripped 0 bases from V and 1 base from J, with 7 bases between.

The chain's CDR3 is CASSLVIATDDYGYTF. The CDR3 bases are TGTGCCAGCAGCTTGGTAATAGCGACGGACGACTATGGCTACACCTTC. This chain links TRBV5-6 with TRBJ1-2; D unresolved. V dropped 0 bases and J dropped 3 bases, with 15 bases sitting between them. The germline V gene has CDR1 SGHDT and CDR2 YYEEEE. The CDR3 totals 16 residues.

The chain links TRBV29-1 to TRBJ2-1, with D uncertain. V lost 1 base and J lost 5, with 9 bases in between. This CDR3 has 13 residues. CDR1 is SQVTM and CDR2 is ANQGSEA in the germline V gene. Here the CDR3 DNA reads TGCAGCGTTGAAGCTATAGCCGACAATGAGCAGTTCTTC. It encodes CSVEAIADNEQFF.

The chain employs TRBV29-1 and TRBJ1-1; D is ambiguous. Trimming took 4 bases from V and 3 from J, leaving 12 bases between them. Germline CDR1 SQVTM, CDR2 ANQGSEA. The CDR3 has 13 amino acids. The CDR3 nucleotides read TGCAGCGTTGCGAGACCCTTGGACACTGAAGCTTTCTTT. This gives the protein CSVARPLDTEAFF.

Details on this clone: Compared with germline, one end of the junction differs, possibly owing to a read error. The rearrangement links TRBV7-7 to TRBJ2-1, with 13 bases that match TRBD2. The CDR3 length is 18 residues. Germline assignment: CDR1 SSHAT and CDR2 FNYEAQ (reference sequence). CDR3 residues: CASSSRTSGSSLRNEQFF. CDR3 nucleotides: TGTGCTAGCAGCTCTCGGACTAGCGGGAGTTCCCTACGGAATGAGCAGTTCTTC.

The chain employs TRBV6-4 and TRBJ2-3; 9 bases agree with TRBD2. Germline CDR1 and CDR2: MRHNA and SNTAGT. The CDR3 totals 19 residues. V was pared by 6 bases and J by 3 bases, with 19 bases of the junction left unmatched. The CDR3 sequence is CASSYRSSGIGGLTDTQYF. CDR3 in DNA: TGTGCCAGCAGCTACCGATCTAGCGGGATCGGAGGTTTGACAGATACGCAGTATTTT.

The V and J genes are TRBV13 and TRBJ1-2; 11 nucleotides line up with TRBD1. The CDR3 is made up of 16 amino acids. Germline lookup yields CDR1 PRHDT and CDR2 FYEKMQ (reference sequence). Unmatched junction bases numbered 8, after V lost 5 bases and J lost 3 bases. The CDR3 sequence is CASSHRTGGDYYGYTF. The CDR3 coding sequence is TGTGCCAGCAGCCATCGGACAGGGGGCGATTACTATGGCTACACCTTC.

The V call is TRBV27, the J call TRBJ2-7; D is uncertain. Trimming took off 5 bases at V and 0 bases at J, with 5 bases between the two ends. The CDR3 spans 12 residues. Germline CDR1 MNHEY, CDR2 SMNVEV (reference sequence). The CDR3 here is CASSPRSYEQYF. The CDR3 coding sequence is TGTGCCAGCAGTCCCCGCTCCTACGAGCAGTACTTC.

The CDR3 DNA follows: TGTGCCAGTAGAGACGACAGGGGCCGTGACAATGAGCAGTTCTTC. Protein sequence: CASRDDRGRDNEQFF. The V and J genes are TRBV19 and TRBJ2-1, with 8 bases fitting TRBD1. The CDR3 sequence is 15 residues long. The trim removed 6 bases at V and 5 bases at J, leaving 9 bases unmatched. The germline V gene encodes CDR1 LNHDA and CDR2 SQIVND (reference sequence).